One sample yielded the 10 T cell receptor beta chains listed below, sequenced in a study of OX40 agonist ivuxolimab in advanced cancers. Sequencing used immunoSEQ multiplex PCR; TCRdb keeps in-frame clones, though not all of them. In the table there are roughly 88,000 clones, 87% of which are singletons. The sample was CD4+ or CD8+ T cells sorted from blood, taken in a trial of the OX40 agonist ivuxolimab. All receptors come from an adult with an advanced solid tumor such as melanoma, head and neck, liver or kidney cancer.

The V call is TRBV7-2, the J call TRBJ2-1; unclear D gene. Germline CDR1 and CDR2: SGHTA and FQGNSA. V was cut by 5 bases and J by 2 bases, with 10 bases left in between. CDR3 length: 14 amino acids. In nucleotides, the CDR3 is TGTGCCAGCAGCGCTGACCAAGCCTACAATGAGCAGTTCTTC. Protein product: CASSADQAYNEQFF.

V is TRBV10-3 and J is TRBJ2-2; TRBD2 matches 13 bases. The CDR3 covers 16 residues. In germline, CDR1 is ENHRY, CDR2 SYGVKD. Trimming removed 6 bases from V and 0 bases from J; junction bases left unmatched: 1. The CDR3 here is CAIRGTSGTNTGELFF. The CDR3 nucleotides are TGTGCCATCAGGGGGACTAGCGGGACGAACACCGGGGAGCTGTTTTTT.

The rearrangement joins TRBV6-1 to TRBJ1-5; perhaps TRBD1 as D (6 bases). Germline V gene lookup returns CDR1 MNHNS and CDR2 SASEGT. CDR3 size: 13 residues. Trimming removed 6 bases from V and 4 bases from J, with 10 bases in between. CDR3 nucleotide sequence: TGTGCCAGCAGGGATACAGGGAATCAGCCCCAGCATTTT. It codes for CASRDTGNQPQHF.

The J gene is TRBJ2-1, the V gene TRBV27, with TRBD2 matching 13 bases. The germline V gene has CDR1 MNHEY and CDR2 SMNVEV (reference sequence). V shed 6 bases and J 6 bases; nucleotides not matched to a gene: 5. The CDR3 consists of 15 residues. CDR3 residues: CASRGLAGLVNEQFF. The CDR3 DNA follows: TGTGCCAGCAGGGGACTAGCGGGATTAGTCAATGAGCAGTTCTTC.

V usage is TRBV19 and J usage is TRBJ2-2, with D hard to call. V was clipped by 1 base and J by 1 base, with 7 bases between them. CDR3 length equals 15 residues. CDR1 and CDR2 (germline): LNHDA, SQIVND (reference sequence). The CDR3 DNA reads TGTGCCAGTAGTATAGTCGGCAAGAACACCGGGGAGCTGTTTTTT. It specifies CASSIVGKNTGELFF. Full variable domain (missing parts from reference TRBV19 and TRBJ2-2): DGGITQSPKYLFRKEGQNVTLSCEQNLNHDAMYWYRQDPGQGLRLIYYSQIVNDFQKGDIAEGYSVSREKKESFPLTVTSAQKNPTAFYLCASSIVGKNTGELFFGEGSRLTVL.

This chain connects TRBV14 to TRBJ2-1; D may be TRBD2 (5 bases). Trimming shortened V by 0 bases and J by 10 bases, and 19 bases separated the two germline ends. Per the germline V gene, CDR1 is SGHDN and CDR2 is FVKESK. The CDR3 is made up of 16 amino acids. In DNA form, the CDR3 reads TGTGCCAGCAGCCAAGATCACGGTTGGGAGCGCAGGGAGCAGTTCTTC. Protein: CASSQDHGWERREQFF.

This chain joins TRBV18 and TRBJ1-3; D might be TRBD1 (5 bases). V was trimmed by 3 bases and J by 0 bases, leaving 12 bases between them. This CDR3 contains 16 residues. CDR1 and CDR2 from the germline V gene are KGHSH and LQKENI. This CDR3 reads CASSPPGANSGNTIYF. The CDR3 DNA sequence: TGTGCCAGCTCACCGCCCGGGGCCAACTCTGGAAACACCATATATTTT.

The CDR3 nucleotides read TGTGCCAGCTCACCTTTCGTCCAAGAGACCCAGTACTTC. This encodes CASSPFVQETQYF. The V gene is TRBV18, the J gene TRBJ2-5; D gene unclear. This CDR3 is 13 amino acids long. The germline CDR1 and CDR2 sequences are KGHSH and LQKENI. Trimming pared 3 bases from V and 1 base from J, leaving 6 bases between.

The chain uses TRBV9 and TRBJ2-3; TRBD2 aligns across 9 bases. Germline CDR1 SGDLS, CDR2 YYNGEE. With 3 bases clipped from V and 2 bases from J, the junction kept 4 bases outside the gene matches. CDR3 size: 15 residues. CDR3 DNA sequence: TGTGCCAGCAGCGCGGCGGGAGGGAACACAGATACGCAGTATTTT. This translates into CASSAAGGNTDTQYF.

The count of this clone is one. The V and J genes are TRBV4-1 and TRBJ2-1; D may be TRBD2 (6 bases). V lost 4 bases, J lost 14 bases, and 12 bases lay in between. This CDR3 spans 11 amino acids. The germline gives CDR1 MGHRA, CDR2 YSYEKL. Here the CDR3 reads CASSPGLSEFF. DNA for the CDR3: TGCGCCAGCAGCCCTGGACTATCCGAGTTCTTC.